This TCR beta chain comes out of a study of blood T cell repertoires in COVID-19. V was clipped by 2 bases and J by 6 bases, with 11 bases between them. This CDR3 has 14 amino acids. CDR1 is SGHTS, CDR2 YDEGEE, per germline. This table comes from immunoSEQ multiplex PCR, and its TCRdb copy is limited to in-frame clones, with some not included. The sample holds 150,000 to 180,000 clones; around 84% are singletons and the top ten take about 7.2%. Cohorts were assigned according to the clinical history that participants reported. The rearrangement links TRBV5-8 to TRBJ1-4, with a possible D match to TRBD1 (6 bases). The clonotype comes from a man aged 45-65 years who had recovered from COVID-19. The sequencing input was PBMCs or T cells enriched from blood (not recorded which). The CDR3 loop reads CASSFAGADEKLFF. The CDR3 DNA follows: TGTGCCAGCAGCTTCGCGGGGGCTGATGAAAAACTGTTTTTT.